One sample yielded the 20 T cell receptor beta chains listed below, sequenced in a study of blood T cells in healthy people across ages. Together with a sample-barcoded 5' primer, a J-beta primer mix was included in a second PCR lasting about 6 to 11 cycles. TCRdb re-called the 5' RACE reads through MiXCR, storing one row per CDR3 protein. The top ten hold 15% of the sample, which has 550,000 to 800,000 distinct CDR3 sequences, 32% seen once. Sequenced sample: blood. Source of these receptors: a woman of 80 years or more in good health.

This clonotype was observed a handful of times. V gene TRBV7-6 combines with J gene TRBJ2-3; 8 nucleotides line up with TRBD2. This CDR3 spans 15 amino acids. Germline V gives CDR1 SGHVS, CDR2 FNYEAQ. After removal of 4 bases from V and 7 bases from J, the junction contained 10 bases not matched to a gene. The CDR3 DNA reads TGTGCCAGCAGCTCCCCGGGGGGGTTCGGGAATACGCAGTATTTT. This translates into CASSSPGGFGNTQYF.

In its sample, this clonotype was seen a few times. V and J are TRBV7-2 and TRBJ2-2; D is uncertain. The germline V and J ends were trimmed by 6 bases and 1 base, with 9 bases remaining between them. The CDR3 is 14 amino acids. CDR1 is SGHTA and CDR2 is FQGNSA in the germline V gene. DNA of the CDR3: TGTGCCAGCAGGCGAACAAGGAACACCGGGGAGCTGTTTTTT. Protein: CASRRTRNTGELFF. Variable domain in full (rest from reference TRBV7-2 and TRBJ2-2): GAGVSQSPSNKVTEKGKDVELRCDPISGHTALYWYRQSLGQGLEFLIYFQGNSAPDKSGLPSDRFSAERTGGSVSTLTIQRTQQEDSAVYLCASRRTRNTGELFFGEGSRLTVL.

In this sample, this clonotype turned up many times. The rearrangement uses TRBV10-3 and TRBJ2-1; TRBD2 aligns across 12 bases. Germline lookup yields CDR1 ENHRY and CDR2 SYGVKD. Trimming cost V 5 bases and J 2 bases; bases outside gene matches: 4. The CDR3 has 16 amino acids. The DNA for the CDR3 is TGTGCCATCAGTAAGGGACTAGCGGGTGCCTACAATGAGCAGTTCTTC. Translation gives CAISKGLAGAYNEQFF.

On this clonotype itself: A single base separates this from a much larger clone, so it may be a read error. This rearrangement joins TRBV25-1 to TRBJ1-1, with a weak D call TRBD1 (5 bases). The CDR3 extends over 12 amino acids. Looked up from germline, CDR1 is MGHDK and CDR2 is SYGVNS. Deletions cut 10 bases from V and 1 base from J, with 10 bases between. CDR3 sequence reads: CANWGPNTEAFF. CDR3 nucleotide sequence: TGTGCCAACTGGGGCCCGAACACTGAAGCTTTCTTT.

The sample holds a few counts of this clonotype. V and J are TRBV20-1 and TRBJ2-1; the match to TRBD2 covers 13 bases. The germline CDR1 and CDR2 sequences are DFQATT and SNEGSKA (reference sequence). V shed 3 bases, J shed 0 bases, and the junction held 11 bases outside the gene matches. The CDR3 length is 19 residues. This chain's CDR3 is CSASGYRTSGGRSYNEQFF. The CDR3 DNA reads as TGCAGTGCTAGTGGGTATAGGACTAGCGGGGGCCGCTCCTACAATGAGCAGTTCTTC.

Details on this clonotype: This could be a read error, since a much larger clone is one nucleotide away. The chain couples TRBV27 to TRBJ2-3; TRBD1 aligns across 11 bases. The CDR3 has 15 amino acids. The germline V gene has CDR1 MNHEY and CDR2 SMNVEV (reference sequence). CDR3 DNA: TGTGCCGGCAGTATGCGGACAGGGGGCTCAAATACGCAGTATTTT. It codes for CAGSMRTGGSNTQYF.

In this sample, this clonotype turned up a few times. Here the CDR3 DNA reads TGTGCCAGCACGAGGTTCACGGTTCGTCGCACTGAAGCTTTCTTT. Translation gives CASTRFTVRRTEAFF. The chain couples TRBV14 to TRBJ1-1, with no clear D. With 7 bases removed from V and 4 bases from J, the gap between germline ends came to 19 bases. The CDR3 has 15 residues. Germline values: CDR1 SGHDN, CDR2 FVKESK.

This clonotype was counted between two and nine times. This chain connects TRBV2 to TRBJ2-1; the D gene is possibly TRBD1 (6 bases). CDR1 is SNHLY and CDR2 is FYNNEI in the germline V gene. The CDR3 consists of 15 residues. Trimming took 7 bases from V and 2 from J, leaving 15 bases between them. CDR3 loop: CASNLRTATYNEQFF. CDR3 DNA sequence: TGTGCCAGCAACTTACGGACAGCGACCTACAATGAGCAGTTCTTC.

This clonotype was recorded many times. The chain couples TRBV7-9 to TRBJ2-1; D might be TRBD1 or TRBD2, each matching 5 bases. CDR1 is SEHNR and CDR2 is FQNEAQ in the germline V gene (reference sequence). The CDR3 contains 14 residues. Deletions cut 2 bases from V and 5 bases from J, with 10 bases between. CDR3 region: CASSLRWGNNEQFF. As DNA, the CDR3 is TGTGCCAGCAGCTTAAGGTGGGGGAACAATGAGCAGTTCTTC.

This clonotype was detected only a few times. One end of the junction is discordant with germline, which a read error may explain. The chain uses TRBV25-1 and TRBJ1-2; TRBD1 aligns across 7 bases. Germline loops: CDR1 MGHDK, CDR2 SYGVNS. This CDR3 spans 15 amino acids. CDR3 loop: CASNALRGPIYDYTF. The CDR3 DNA is TGTGCCAGCAATGCCTTAAGGGGGCCGATCTATGACTACACCTTC.

This clonotype was counted ten times or more. The rearrangement uses TRBV19 and TRBJ2-7; no reliable D call. Germline-derived CDR1 and CDR2 are LNHDA and SQIVND (reference sequence). This CDR3 region has 14 residues. With 4 bases removed from V and 3 bases from J, the gap between germline ends came to 13 bases. The chain's CDR3 is CASSTTPVSYEQYF. For the CDR3, the DNA is TGTGCCAGTAGTACCACCCCCGTAAGCTACGAGCAGTACTTC.

This clonotype appeared many times. The rearrangement uses TRBV10-3 and TRBJ2-1; perhaps TRBD1 as D (6 bases). This CDR3 is 14 amino acids long. V lost 0 bases and J 8 bases, leaving 11 bases between the germline ends. The germline V gene has CDR1 ENHRY and CDR2 SYGVKD. CDR3: CAISESGGGHEQFF. For the CDR3, the DNA is TGTGCCATCAGTGAGTCTGGGGGCGGTCATGAGCAGTTCTTC.

To note about this clonotype: Since a much larger clone is just one base distant, this may be a read error. The chain employs TRBV6-1 and TRBJ2-4; D perhaps matches TRBD2 (6 bases). The J call is doubtful: the DNA matches TRBJ2-5 better. The CDR3 spans 14 residues. Germline lookup yields CDR1 MNHNS and CDR2 SASEGT. CDR3 bases: TGTGCCAGCTCTTTACGGGGGTTCGGGGAGACCCAGTACTTC. It yields the protein CASSLRGFGETQYF.

V is TRBV29-1 and J is TRBJ2-5, with 8 positions matching TRBD2. The CDR3 runs to 14 residues. The V gene end was trimmed by 2 bases and the J gene end by 1 base; junction bases not matched to a gene: 3. From germline, CDR1 is SQVTM and CDR2 ANQGSEA. The CDR3 DNA reads as TGCAGCGTTGAATTCGGGAGGGCCCAAGAGACCCAGTACTTC. This encodes CSVEFGRAQETQYF.

The chain has TRBV14 and TRBJ2-3; a weak D match, TRBD2 (6 bases). The V gene lost 0 bases and the J gene lost 9 bases, with 16 bases spanning the gap. This CDR3 spans 15 amino acids. CDR1 is SGHDN and CDR2 is FVKESK in the germline V gene. In DNA, the CDR3 is TGTGCCAGCAGCCAAGAGTGGGGAGGCAAGGGGACGCAGTATTTT. Translation: CASSQEWGGKGTQYF. Complete variable domain (other parts from reference TRBV14 and TRBJ2-3): EAGVTQFPSHSVIEKGQTVTLRCDPISGHDNLYWYRRVMGKEIKFLLHFVKESKQDESGMPNNRFLAERTGGTYSTLKVQPAELEDSGVYFCASSQEWGGKGTQYFGPGTRLTVL.

This chain connects TRBV5-1 to TRBJ2-5; 7 positions agree with TRBD2. The J call may be mistaken, given a closer DNA end match to TRBJ2-7. The CDR3 has 14 amino acids. CDR1 and CDR2 from the germline V gene are SGHRS and YFSETQ. The CDR3 DNA is TGCGCCAGCAGCCCGGGACTACCCCACGACGAGCAGTACTTC. The encoded protein is CASSPGLPHDEQYF.

This clonotype came up many times. Being one base from a much bigger clone, this may be a read error. This sequence joins TRBV20-1 and TRBJ2-5, with D possibly TRBD2 on 7 matching bases. The CDR3 extends over 15 amino acids. V shed 5 bases and J shed 7 bases, with 23 bases lying between them. CDR1 is DFQATT and CDR2 is SNEGSKA in the germline V gene (reference sequence). The DNA of the CDR3 is TGCAGTGCTCCCGAGGGGGGGGCCCCGAGTGGGACCCAGTACTTC. Protein sequence: CSAPEGGAPSGTQYF.

In this sample, this clonotype turned up many times. This chain uses TRBV6-1 with TRBJ2-7, with 7 nucleotides matching TRBD2. The trim removed 6 bases at V and 0 bases at J, leaving 23 bases unmatched. Germline-derived CDR1 and CDR2 are MNHNS and SASEGT. The CDR3 covers 20 residues. CDR3 protein: CASRPRRGSGTTILSYEQYF. The CDR3 bases are TGTGCCAGCAGACCCCGGCGCGGCTCCGGGACTACCATTCTCTCCTACGAGCAGTACTTC.

The chain employs TRBV12-3 or TRBV12-4 and TRBJ2-6; 7 positions agree with TRBD1. Trimming removed 6 bases from V and 7 bases from J; junction bases left unmatched: 6. The CDR3 is 14 amino acids. CDR3 loop: CASSLDRVANVLTF. Here the CDR3 DNA reads TGTGCCAGCAGCCTCGACAGGGTTGCCAACGTCCTGACTTTC.

About this clonotype: It may be a read error: a sequence one base away is much more abundant. The genes are TRBV12-3 or TRBV12-4 and TRBJ1-4, with a weak D call TRBD1 (6 bases). The CDR3 covers 14 residues. CDR3: CASRNGRGNEKRFF. As DNA, the CDR3 is TGTGCCAGCCGGAATGGGAGGGGGAATGAAAAACGGTTTTTT.